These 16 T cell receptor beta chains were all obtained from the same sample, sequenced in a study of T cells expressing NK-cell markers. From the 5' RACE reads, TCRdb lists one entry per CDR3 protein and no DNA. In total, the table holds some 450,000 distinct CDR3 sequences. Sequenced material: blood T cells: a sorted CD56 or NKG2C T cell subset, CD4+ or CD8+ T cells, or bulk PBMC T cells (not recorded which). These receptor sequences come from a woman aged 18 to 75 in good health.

CDR3 region: CASGFRRGEQFF. This chain links TRBV27 with TRBJ2-1; TCRdb selects TRBD2, and the lack of DNA leaves this call unchecked. Germline V gene data show CDR1 as MNHEY and CDR2 as SMNVEV (reference sequence). This CDR3 is built from 12 residues.

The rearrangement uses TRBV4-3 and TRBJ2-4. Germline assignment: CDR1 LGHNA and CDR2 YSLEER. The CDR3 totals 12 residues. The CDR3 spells CASSHSKDIQYF.

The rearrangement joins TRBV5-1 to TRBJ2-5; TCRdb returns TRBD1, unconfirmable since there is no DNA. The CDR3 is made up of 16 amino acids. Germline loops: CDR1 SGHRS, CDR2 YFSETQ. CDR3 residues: CASSLAGTGLQETQYF. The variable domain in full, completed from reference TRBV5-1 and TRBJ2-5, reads KAGVTQTPRYLIKTRGQQVTLSCSPISGHRSVSWYQQTPGQGLQFLFEYFSETQRNKGNFPGRFSGRQFSNSRSEMNVSTLELGDSALYLCASSLAGTGLQETQYFGPGTRLLVL.

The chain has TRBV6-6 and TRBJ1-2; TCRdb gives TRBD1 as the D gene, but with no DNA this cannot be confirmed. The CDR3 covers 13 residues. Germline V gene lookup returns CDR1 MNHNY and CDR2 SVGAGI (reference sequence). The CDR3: CASSRQGIYGYTF.

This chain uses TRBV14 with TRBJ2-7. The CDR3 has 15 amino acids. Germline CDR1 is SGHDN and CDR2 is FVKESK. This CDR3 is CASSQDWPASYEQYF.

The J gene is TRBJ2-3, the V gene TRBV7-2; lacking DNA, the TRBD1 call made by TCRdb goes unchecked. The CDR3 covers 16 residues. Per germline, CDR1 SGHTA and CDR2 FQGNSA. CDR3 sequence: CASSFGGGPSTDTQYF.

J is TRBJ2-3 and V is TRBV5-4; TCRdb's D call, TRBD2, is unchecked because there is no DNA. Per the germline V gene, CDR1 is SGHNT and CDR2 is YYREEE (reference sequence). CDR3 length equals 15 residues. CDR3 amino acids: CASSPSSGGMDTQYF.

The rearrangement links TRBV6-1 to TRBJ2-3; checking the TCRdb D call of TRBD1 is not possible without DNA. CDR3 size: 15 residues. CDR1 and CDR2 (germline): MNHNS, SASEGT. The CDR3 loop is CASGTRGRDKDTQYF.

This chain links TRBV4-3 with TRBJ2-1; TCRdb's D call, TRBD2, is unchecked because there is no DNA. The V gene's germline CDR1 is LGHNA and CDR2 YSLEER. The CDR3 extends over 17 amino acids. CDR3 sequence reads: CASSQTWGRGARNEQFF.

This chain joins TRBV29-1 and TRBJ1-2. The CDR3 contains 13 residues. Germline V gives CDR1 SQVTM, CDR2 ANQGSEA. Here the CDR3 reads CSVDLESLYGYTF.

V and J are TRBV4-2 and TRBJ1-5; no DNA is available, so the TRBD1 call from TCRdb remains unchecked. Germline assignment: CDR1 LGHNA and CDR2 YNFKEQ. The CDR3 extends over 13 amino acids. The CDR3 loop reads CASSQEGTQPQHF.

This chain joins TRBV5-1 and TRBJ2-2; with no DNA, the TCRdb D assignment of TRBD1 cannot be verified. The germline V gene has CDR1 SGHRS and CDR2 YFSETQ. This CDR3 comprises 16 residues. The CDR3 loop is CASSLLGPPRGGELFF.

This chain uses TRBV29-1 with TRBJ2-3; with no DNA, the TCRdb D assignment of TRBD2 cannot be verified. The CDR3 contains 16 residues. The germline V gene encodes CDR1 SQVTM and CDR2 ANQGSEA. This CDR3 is CSVRGSGGAGTDTQYF.

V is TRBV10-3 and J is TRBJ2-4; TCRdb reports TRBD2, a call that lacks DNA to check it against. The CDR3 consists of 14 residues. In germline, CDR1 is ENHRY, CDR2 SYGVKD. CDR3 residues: CAIKAGNGGNIQYF.

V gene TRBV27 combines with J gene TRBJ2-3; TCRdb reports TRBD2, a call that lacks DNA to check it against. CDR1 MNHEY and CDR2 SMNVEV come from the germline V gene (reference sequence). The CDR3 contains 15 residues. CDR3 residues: CASAGAQRGEDTQYF.

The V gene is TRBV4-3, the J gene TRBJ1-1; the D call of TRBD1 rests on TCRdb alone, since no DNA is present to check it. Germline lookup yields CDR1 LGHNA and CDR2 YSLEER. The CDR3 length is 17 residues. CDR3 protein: CASSQGPRDGRDTEAFF.